This is a list of T cell receptor beta chains from one sample in a study of cytomegalovirus exposure and HLA in healthy donors. The protocol was immunoSEQ multiplex PCR, while the TCRdb copy is restricted to in-frame clones and leaves out a portion. The sample comprises 200,000 to 250,000 clones, roughly 87% of which are singletons, and 1.5% to 2.5% rests with the top ten. Input material: PBMCs. The receptors derive from a woman aged 18-35 years in good health and CMV-seropositive. CDR3s include the opening cysteine and the closing phenylalanine or tryptophan. The D gene is left open where the match is weak. Clone size, where shown, is once, few, many, or a class for clones that have expanded.

v_call,clone_size,j_call,d_call,cdr3_nt,cdr3_aa
TRBV5-4,NA,TRBJ2-1,TRBD2,TGTGCCAGCAGCTTGGGGTCTAGCGGTGCTTACAATGAGCAGTTCTTC,CASSLGSSGAYNEQFF
TRBV4-1,NA,TRBJ2-1,NA,TGCGCCAGCAGCCAAGTCGCGGTCTCCACCTCGGGAACCTACAATGAGCAGTTCTTC,CASSQVAVSTSGTYNEQFF
TRBV28,NA,TRBJ2-6,NA,TGTGCCAGCAGCTTTAGAACCGCTGGGGCCAACGTCCTGACTTTC,CASSFRTAGANVLTF
TRBV27,NA,TRBJ2-7,NA,TGTGCCAGCAGGGGAAACAGGGAGTTTTCCTGGGAGCAGTACTTC,CASRGNREFSWEQYF
TRBV4-1,NA,TRBJ2-7,NA,TGCGCCAGCCCCCTAGCCTCCTTCCAGGCTAGCGCTACCTACGAGCAGTACTTC,CASPLASFQASATYEQYF
TRBV27,NA,TRBJ1-5,NA,TGTGCCAGCAGTTTATATTCGGTAAATCAGCCCCAGCATTTT,CASSLYSVNQPQHF
TRBV5-1,NA,TRBJ2-5,NA,TGCGCCAGCAGCTTTTTGACTTCACAAGAGACCCAGTACTTC,CASSFLTSQETQYF
TRBV6-1,NA,TRBJ2-5,NA,TGTGCCAGCAGTGAAAACTTCGGGGAGGAGACCCAGTACTTC,CASSENFGEETQYF
TRBV9,NA,TRBJ2-7,TRBD2,TGTGCCAGCAGCGTGGGTGGGGGGGACGCTTACGAGCAGTACTTC,CASSVGGGDAYEQYF
TRBV19,NA,TRBJ2-7,NA,TGTGCCAGTAGTATAGATCTTCGCGATAGCTCCTACGAGCAGTACTTC,CASSIDLRDSSYEQYF
TRBV28,NA,TRBJ1-4,TRBD1,TGTGCCAGCAGCTACCGGGACAGGGGTCACGAAAAACTGTTTTTT,CASSYRDRGHEKLFF
TRBV5-1,NA,TRBJ1-3,NA,TGCGCCAGCCAGCAGGGATCGGCTGGAAACACCATATATTTT,CASQQGSAGNTIYF
TRBV5-5,NA,TRBJ2-1,TRBD1,TGTGCCAGCAGCTACCAGGGGGCTCAGGGGAATGAGCAGTTCTTC,CASSYQGAQGNEQFF
TRBV28,NA,TRBJ1-3,TRBD1,TGTGCCAGCAGTTTGTTAAGTATCGGGGACAGGGGGTTGCCTGGAAACACCATATATTTT,CASSLLSIGDRGLPGNTIYF
TRBV5-1,NA,TRBJ2-1,TRBD1,TGCGCCAGCAGCCGGGGACAGGGGGTCTACAATGAGCAGTTCTTC,CASSRGQGVYNEQFF
TRBV4-2,NA,TRBJ2-4,NA,TGTGCCAGCAGCCAAGTTCTAGCCAAAAACATTCAGTACTTC,CASSQVLAKNIQYF
TRBV28,NA,TRBJ2-1,NA,TGTGCCAGCAGGGAGGGAGGGGGCAATGAGCAGTTCTTC,CASREGGGNEQFF
TRBV28,NA,TRBJ1-3,NA,TGTGCCAGCATCGTTAGCTCTGGAAACACCATATATTTT,CASIVSSGNTIYF
TRBV5-1,NA,TRBJ2-1,TRBD1,TGCGCCAGCAGCTTGTATTTGGACAGGGGTGGTGAGCAGTTCTTC,CASSLYLDRGGEQFF
TRBV7-9,NA,TRBJ2-7,TRBD2,TGTGCCAGCAGCTTAACGGTGGGCTCTAGCGGGCGACCCTACGAGCAGTACTTC,CASSLTVGSSGRPYEQYF
TRBV27,NA,TRBJ1-2,TRBD1,TGTGCCAGCAGTGGTACCACAGGGGTGTCTGGCTACACCTTC,CASSGTTGVSGYTF
TRBV18,NA,TRBJ1-2,TRBD1,TGTGCCAGCACGGCGGGGGACAGGGGAGACTATGGCTACACCTTC,CASTAGDRGDYGYTF
TRBV9,NA,TRBJ2-1,TRBD2,TGTGCCAGCAGCCCACCCCCCGGGACTAGCGGCTACAATGAGCAGTTCTTC,CASSPPPGTSGYNEQFF
TRBV4-2,NA,TRBJ2-5,NA,TGTGCCAGCAGCCAAGGAGAAATGGGGCAGAAAGAGACCCAGTACTTC,CASSQGEMGQKETQYF
TRBV5-1,once,TRBJ2-1,TRBD2,TGCGCCAGCAGCTCGACTAGCGGGAGTACTAATGAGCAGTTCTTC,CASSSTSGSTNEQFF
TRBV4-1,NA,TRBJ2-1,TRBD2,TGCGCCAGCAGCCAATTCGGCGGGAGGGCGTACAATGAGCAGTTCTTC,CASSQFGGRAYNEQFF
TRBV28,NA,TRBJ2-5,NA,TGTGCCAGCGGTGTGGCTAGCGAGACCCAGTACTTC,CASGVASETQYF
TRBV7-2,once,TRBJ2-7,NA,TGTGCCAGCAGCTTAAGGGCAGGAGGGTCCTACGAGCAGTACTTC,CASSLRAGGSYEQYF
TRBV6-5,NA,TRBJ1-5,TRBD1,TGTGCCAGCGGCCGACAGGGAGGTCAGCCCCAGCATTTT,CASGRQGGQPQHF
TRBV27,NA,TRBJ2-1,TRBD2,TGTGCCAGCAGTCTAGCGGGAGGCCGCTCCTACAATGAGCAGTTCTTC,CASSLAGGRSYNEQFF
TRBV5-1,NA,TRBJ2-1,NA,TGCGCCAGCAGCTTGGGCCTACAGTACAATGAGCAGTTCTTC,CASSLGLQYNEQFF
TRBV9,NA,TRBJ1-1,NA,TGTGCCAGCAGCCCCCGGTCTTGGGGGGGGCGATTTTTTCGGAACACTGAAGCTTTCTTT,CASSPRSWGGRFFRNTEAFF
TRBV11-2,NA,TRBJ2-1,TRBD2,TGTGCCAGCAGCTTAGGCCGACTAGCGGGAGGAAACAATGAGCAGTTCTTC,CASSLGRLAGGNNEQFF
TRBV27,NA,TRBJ2-1,TRBD2,TGTGCCAGCAGAGCCACGGGACTACTATACAATGAGCAGTTCTTC,CASRATGLLYNEQFF
TRBV27,NA,TRBJ2-5,NA,TGTGCCAGCAGTTCTACAGGAAGGGAGACCCAGTACTTC,CASSSTGRETQYF
TRBV11-2,NA,TRBJ2-1,NA,TGTGCCAGCAGCTTAGTTCCCCGACAGGTAGGGGACAATGAGCAGTTCTTC,CASSLVPRQVGDNEQFF
TRBV7-9,NA,TRBJ2-3,TRBD2,TGTGCCAGCAGCTTAGCGGCGGGAGGGCCTGAGGATACGCAGTATTTT,CASSLAAGGPEDTQYF
TRBV2,NA,TRBJ2-1,TRBD2,TGTGCCAGCAGTGACTCCAGCGGGAGTTTGGACAATGAGCAGTTCTTC,CASSDSSGSLDNEQFF
TRBV29-1,NA,TRBJ2-1,TRBD1,TGCAGCGTTGTAGGGGGCGTCCCACTTGGGGATGAGCAGTTCTTC,CSVVGGVPLGDEQFF
TRBV28,NA,TRBJ1-5,TRBD1,TGTGCCAGCAGTCACCCCCGGGACAGGGGGCTCATTAATCAGCCCCAGCATTTT,CASSHPRDRGLINQPQHF
TRBV7-8,NA,TRBJ2-6,NA,TGTGCCAGCAGCTTAGCAGCCCTAGCCTACTCTGGGGCCAACGTCCTGACTTTC,CASSLAALAYSGANVLTF
TRBV28,NA,TRBJ2-6,NA,TGTGCCAGCAGTTTATTTAGGGCAGGGGCTACTGGGGCCAACGTCCTGACTTTC,CASSLFRAGATGANVLTF
TRBV5-1,NA,TRBJ2-7,NA,TGCGCCAGCAGCGGGGCACCACTGACCTACGAGCAGTACTTC,CASSGAPLTYEQYF
TRBV28,NA,TRBJ2-1,NA,TGTGCCAGCAGTCCGCGACTAGTCAATGAGCAGTTCTTC,CASSPRLVNEQFF
TRBV9,once,TRBJ1-1,NA,TGTGCCAGCAGCGTAGTACCGGGCAGGGGAAGGGACACTGAAGCTTTCTTT,CASSVVPGRGRDTEAFF
TRBV28,NA,TRBJ1-1,NA,TGTGCCAGCAGTTTATGGGGGGAGGGGACGAACACTGAAGCTTTCTTT,CASSLWGEGTNTEAFF
TRBV27,once,TRBJ2-7,NA,TGTGCCAGCAGTTTCGGACACTCCTACGAGCAGTACTTC,CASSFGHSYEQYF
TRBV13,NA,TRBJ1-2,TRBD1,TGTGCCAGCAGCTATCGGGACAGGGAGGCCTATGGCTACACCTTC,CASSYRDREAYGYTF
TRBV30,NA,TRBJ2-6,NA,TGTGCCTGGAGTTCACAGGTTGGGGCCAACGTCCTGACTTTC,CAWSSQVGANVLTF
TRBV29-1,NA,TRBJ1-2,NA,TGCAGCGTTGAGTTGGACTTCTCCTATGGCTACACCTTC,CSVELDFSYGYTF